This T cell receptor beta chain was documented in a study of early T cells in non-severe SARS-CoV-2 infection (dated by TCRdb to the early 2020s). Looking at the study overall: TCR sequencing used bulk RNA from unsorted whole blood, so alpha and beta chains could not be paired. Findings and caveats that apply to the study as a whole: VDJdb matching was skewed toward anti-spike CD8 responses, so virus-specific expansions were likely underestimated and private and CD4 specificities were missed.

The library was obtained by 5' RACE. The instrument given in TCRdb is NextSeq 500. The TCR library protocol attached unique molecular identifiers to individual cDNA molecules to correct for sequencing error and PCR bias. Both TCR alpha and beta chains were sequenced, and tight co-correlation was observed between alpha and beta sequence abundances in each sample. For the original study's pipeline: Decombinator V4 was used to annotate the V gene, J gene and CDR3 of the TCR sequences. Expanded TCRs were defined as changing significantly between any two time points under a Poisson model with p below 0.0001. TCR abundances were normalised to the total number of TCRs sequenced in each sample and reported as counts per million. TRAV1-2 paired with TRAJ12, TRAJ20 or TRAJ33 defined MAIT TCRs, while TRAV10 paired with TRAJ18 defined iNKT TCRs. VDJdb, accessed 1 November 2021, was searched for CMV, EBV and SARS-CoV-2 annotated TCRs, excluding TCRs annotated for multiple antigens. In TCRdb, the public reads were trimmed at Q25 with fastp and aligned with MiXCR, with productive beta chains retained. Rows matching on CDR3 protein sequence are summarized as one entry with the most common DNA and genes. The V and J calls reflect TCRdb's pipeline rather than the authors' work. Counted in this sample were 65,000 to 80,000 distinct CDR3 sequences; 10% to 12% of them appeared once. Jointly, the top ten make up approximately 4.5% of the sample.

This was a case-control study nested in a cohort of healthcare workers in London, UK, who had nasopharyngeal swab PCR tests and blood samples taken every week. Between 23 and 31 March 2020, the week of the UK lockdown, healthcare workers were enrolled and then followed up weekly for as long as 16 weeks. A note on this clonotype: What this receptor recognizes is not known. No much larger clone is present one base from it, and per-base qualities are unavailable.

Between the V and J ends, shortened by 7 bases and 3 bases respectively, the junction contains 7 bases. CDR1 and CDR2 were assigned from the germline V gene as MNHNS and SASEGT. The CDR3, from cysteine to phenylalanine, totals 11 residues. Solely the CDR3 DNA is kept, with 33 bases framed from the first base. The rearranged chain carries TRBV6-1 and TRBJ2-7; too little of a D gene remains to name it. This receptor was identified in an adult who was a healthcare worker with PCR-confirmed SARS-CoV-2 infection or an uninfected control (not recorded which). Material for sequencing was whole blood. The encoded CDR3 is CASIWVYEQYF. The bases are TGTGCCAGCATCTGGGTCTACGAGCAGTACTTC.